This T cell receptor (beta chain) derives from a study of CD8 T cells in ankylosing spondylitis. A remark on this clonotype: What it recognizes is unknown.

CDR1 is MNHEY, CDR2 SMNVEV, per germline (reference sequence). V was pared by 1 base and J by 2 bases, with 11 bases between. The CDR3 covers 15 residues. Study findings and constraints: Researchers report that disease-linked clones proved CD8+ and relatively rare in peripheral blood. Prior work had noted some motif variants in reactive arthritis blood and synovial fluid. A TCR beta motif of 8 or 9 highly homologous variants appeared characteristic of ankylosing spondylitis blood. Significant enrichment of disease-linked clones was reportedly seen in matched ankylosing spondylitis synovial fluid.

One entry per CDR3 protein, called by TCRdb with MiXCR from the 5' RACE reads. The profile shows fewer than 650,000 distinct CDR3 sequences, roughly 13% of them singletons. The sequence derives from a male donor with ankylosing spondylitis. Sequencing input: blood, either unsorted or a sorted T cell fraction (not recorded which). This sequence joins TRBV27 and TRBJ1-2, with TRBD1 as a possible D gene (5 bases). CDR3 amino acids: CASSLWGRPNYGYTF. CDR3 DNA sequence: TGTGCCAGCAGTTTATGGGGCAGGCCCAACTATGGCTACACCTTC.